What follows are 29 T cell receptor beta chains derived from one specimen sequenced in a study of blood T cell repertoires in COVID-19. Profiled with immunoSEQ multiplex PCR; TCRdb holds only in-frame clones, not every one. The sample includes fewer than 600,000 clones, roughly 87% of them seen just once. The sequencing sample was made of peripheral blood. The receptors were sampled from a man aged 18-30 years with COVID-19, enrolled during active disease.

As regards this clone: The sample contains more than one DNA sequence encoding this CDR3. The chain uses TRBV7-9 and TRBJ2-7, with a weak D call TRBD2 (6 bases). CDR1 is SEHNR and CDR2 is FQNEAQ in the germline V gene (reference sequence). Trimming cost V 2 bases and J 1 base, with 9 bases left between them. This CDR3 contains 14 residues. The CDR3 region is CASSLLGSSYEQYF. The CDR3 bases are TGTGCCAGCAGCTTACTCGGGAGTTCCTACGAGCAGTACTTC.

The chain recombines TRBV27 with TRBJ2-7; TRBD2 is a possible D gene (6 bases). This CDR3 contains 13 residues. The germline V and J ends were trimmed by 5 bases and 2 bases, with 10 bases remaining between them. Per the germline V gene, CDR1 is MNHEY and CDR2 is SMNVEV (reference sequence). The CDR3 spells CASSPAGTYEQYF. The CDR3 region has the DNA TGTGCCAGCAGTCCGGCGGGGACCTACGAGCAGTACTTC.

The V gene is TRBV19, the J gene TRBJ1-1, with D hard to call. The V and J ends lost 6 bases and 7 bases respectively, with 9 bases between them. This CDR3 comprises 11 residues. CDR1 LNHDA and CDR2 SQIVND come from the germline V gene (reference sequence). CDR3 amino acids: CASRLENEAFF. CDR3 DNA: TGTGCCAGTAGGCTAGAAAATGAAGCTTTCTTT.

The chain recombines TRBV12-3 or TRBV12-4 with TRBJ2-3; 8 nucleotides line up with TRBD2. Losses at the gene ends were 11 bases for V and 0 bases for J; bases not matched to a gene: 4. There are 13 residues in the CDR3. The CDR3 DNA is TGTGCCGGGCGGGGGGCCAGCACAGATACGCAGTATTTT. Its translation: CAGRGASTDTQYF.

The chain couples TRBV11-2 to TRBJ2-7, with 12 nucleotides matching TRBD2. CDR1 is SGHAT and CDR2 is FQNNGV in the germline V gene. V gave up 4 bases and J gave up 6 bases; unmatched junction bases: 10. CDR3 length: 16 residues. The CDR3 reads CASSSPTSGRLGEQYF. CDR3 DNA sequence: TGTGCCAGCAGCTCTCCCACTAGCGGGAGGTTAGGCGAGCAGTACTTC.

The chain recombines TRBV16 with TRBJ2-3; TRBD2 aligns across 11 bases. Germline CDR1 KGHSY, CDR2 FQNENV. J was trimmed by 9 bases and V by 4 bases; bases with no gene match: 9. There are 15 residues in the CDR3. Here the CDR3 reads CASSPWTSGLQTQYF. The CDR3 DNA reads TGTGCCAGCAGCCCCTGGACTAGCGGGCTCCAAACGCAGTATTTT.

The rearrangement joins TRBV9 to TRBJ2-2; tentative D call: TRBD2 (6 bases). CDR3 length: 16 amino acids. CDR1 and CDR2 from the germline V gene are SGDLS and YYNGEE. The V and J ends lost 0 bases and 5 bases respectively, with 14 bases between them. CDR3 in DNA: TGTGCCAGCAGCGTAGCCTTAGCGGAGGCGACCGGGGAGCTGTTTTTT. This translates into CASSVALAEATGELFF. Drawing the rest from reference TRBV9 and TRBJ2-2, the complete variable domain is DSGVTQTPKHLITATGQRVTLRCSPRSGDLSVYWYQQSLDQGLQFLIQYYNGEERAKGNILERFSAQQFPDLHSELNLSSLELGDSALYFCASSVALAEATGELFFGEGSRLTVL.

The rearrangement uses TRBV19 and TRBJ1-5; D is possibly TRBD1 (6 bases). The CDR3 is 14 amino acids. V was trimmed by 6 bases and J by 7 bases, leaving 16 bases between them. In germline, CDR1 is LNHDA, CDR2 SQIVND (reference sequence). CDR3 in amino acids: CASRMNREGQPQHF. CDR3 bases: TGTGCCAGTAGGATGAACAGGGAAGGGCAGCCCCAGCATTTT.

This CDR3 reads CASSLDTVGPGELFF. CDR3 DNA sequence: TGCGCCAGCAGCTTGGACACCGTGGGGCCCGGGGAGCTGTTTTTT. The J gene is TRBJ2-2, the V gene TRBV5-1, with a tentative D call TRBD1 (5 bases). Trimming stripped 0 bases from V and 6 bases from J, with 12 bases between. CDR3 length: 15 amino acids. Germline values: CDR1 SGHRS, CDR2 YFSETQ. The full variable domain, rest sourced from reference TRBV5-1 and TRBJ2-2, is KAGVTQTPRYLIKTRGQQVTLSCSPISGHRSVSWYQQTPGQGLQFLFEYFSETQRNKGNFPGRFSGRQFSNSRSEMNVSTLELGDSALYLCASSLDTVGPGELFFGEGSRLTVL.

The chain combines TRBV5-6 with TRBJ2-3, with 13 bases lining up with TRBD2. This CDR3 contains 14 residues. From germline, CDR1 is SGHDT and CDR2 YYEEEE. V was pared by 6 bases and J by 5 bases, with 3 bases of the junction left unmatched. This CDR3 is CASIRLAGGDTQYF. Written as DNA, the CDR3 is TGTGCCAGCATCCGACTAGCGGGGGGAGATACGCAGTATTTT.

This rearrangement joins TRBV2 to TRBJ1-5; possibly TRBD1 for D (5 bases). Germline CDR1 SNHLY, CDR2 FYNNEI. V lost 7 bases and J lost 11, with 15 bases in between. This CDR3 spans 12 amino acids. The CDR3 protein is CASTFGGEAQHF. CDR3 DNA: TGTGCCAGCACCTTCGGGGGGGAAGCCCAGCATTTT.

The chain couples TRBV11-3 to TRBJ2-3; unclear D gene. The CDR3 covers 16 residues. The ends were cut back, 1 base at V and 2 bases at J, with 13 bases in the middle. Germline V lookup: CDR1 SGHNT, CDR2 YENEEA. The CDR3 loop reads CASSLVGDLITDTQYF. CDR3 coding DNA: TGTGCCAGCAGCTTAGTCGGAGACTTGATCACAGATACGCAGTATTTT.

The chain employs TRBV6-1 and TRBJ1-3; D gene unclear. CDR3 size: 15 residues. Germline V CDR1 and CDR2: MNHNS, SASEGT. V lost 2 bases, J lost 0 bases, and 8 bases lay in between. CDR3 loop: CASSERSLSGNTIYF. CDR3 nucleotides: TGTGCCAGCAGTGAACGGTCTCTCTCTGGAAACACCATATATTTT.

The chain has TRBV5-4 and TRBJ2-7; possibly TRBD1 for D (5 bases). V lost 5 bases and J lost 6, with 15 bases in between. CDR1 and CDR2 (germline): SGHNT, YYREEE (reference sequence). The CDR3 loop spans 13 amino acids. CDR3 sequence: CASRDGPQGEQYF. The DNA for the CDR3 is TGTGCCAGCAGGGACGGACCCCAGGGCGAGCAGTACTTC.

The CDR3 spells CASSSSVAMADTQYF. In DNA form, the CDR3 reads TGTGCCAGCAGCTCTAGCGTCGCAATGGCAGATACGCAGTATTTT. V and J are TRBV13 and TRBJ2-3, with TRBD2 as a possible D gene (6 bases). The V gene's germline CDR1 is PRHDT and CDR2 FYEKMQ (reference sequence). This CDR3 contains 15 residues. V was trimmed by 4 bases and J by 4 bases, leaving 15 bases between them.

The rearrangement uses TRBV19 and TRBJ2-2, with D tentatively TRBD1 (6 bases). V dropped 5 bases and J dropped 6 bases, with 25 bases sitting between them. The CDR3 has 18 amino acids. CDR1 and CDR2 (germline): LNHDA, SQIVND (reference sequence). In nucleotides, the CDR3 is TGTGCCAGTAGTCGGGGACAAGTGGATTTCGGCGCGGCCGGGGAGCTGTTTTTT. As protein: CASSRGQVDFGAAGELFF.

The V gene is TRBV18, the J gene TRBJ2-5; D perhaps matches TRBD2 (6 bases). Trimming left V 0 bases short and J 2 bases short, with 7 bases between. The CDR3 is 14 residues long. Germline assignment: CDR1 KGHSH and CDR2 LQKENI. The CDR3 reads CASSPPSGQETQYF. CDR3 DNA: TGTGCCAGCTCACCACCGAGCGGGCAAGAGACCCAGTACTTC. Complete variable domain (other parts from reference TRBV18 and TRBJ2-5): NAGVMQNPRHLVRRRGQEARLRCSPMKGHSHVYWYRQLPEEGLKFMVYLQKENIIDESGMPKERFSAEFPKEGPSILRIQQVVRGDSAAYFCASSPPSGQETQYFGPGTRLLVL.

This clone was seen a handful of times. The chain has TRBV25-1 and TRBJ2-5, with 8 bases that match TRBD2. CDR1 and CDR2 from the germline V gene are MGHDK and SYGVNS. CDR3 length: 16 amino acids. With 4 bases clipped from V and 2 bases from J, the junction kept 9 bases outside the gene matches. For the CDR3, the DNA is TGTGCCAGCAGTGGGTCCGACGGGGGGGTACAAGAGACCCAGTACTTC. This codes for CASSGSDGGVQETQYF. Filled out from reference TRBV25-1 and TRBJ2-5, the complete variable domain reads EADIYQTPRYLVIGTGKKITLECSQTMGHDKMYWYQQDPGMELHLIHYSYGVNSTEKGDLSSESTVSRIRTEHFPLTLESARPSHTSQYLCASSGSDGGVQETQYFGPGTRLLVL.

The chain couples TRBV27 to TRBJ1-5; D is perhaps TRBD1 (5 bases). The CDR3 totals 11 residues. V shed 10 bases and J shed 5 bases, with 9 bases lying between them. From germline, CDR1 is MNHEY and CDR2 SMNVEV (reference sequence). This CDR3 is CATGRDQPQHF. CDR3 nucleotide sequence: TGTGCCACCGGCAGGGATCAGCCCCAGCATTTT.

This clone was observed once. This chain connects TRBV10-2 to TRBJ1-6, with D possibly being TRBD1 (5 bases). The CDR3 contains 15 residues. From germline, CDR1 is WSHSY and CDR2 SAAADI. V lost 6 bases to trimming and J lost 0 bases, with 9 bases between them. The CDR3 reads CASRADSSYNSPLHF. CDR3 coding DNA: TGCGCCAGCAGGGCAGACAGCTCCTATAATTCACCCCTCCACTTT.

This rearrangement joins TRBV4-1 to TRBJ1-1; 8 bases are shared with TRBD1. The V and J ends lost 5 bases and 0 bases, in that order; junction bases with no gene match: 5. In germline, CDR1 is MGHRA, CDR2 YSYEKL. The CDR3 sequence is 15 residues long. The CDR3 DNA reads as TGCGCCAGCAGCATCGGACAGGGTCTGAACACTGAAGCTTTCTTT. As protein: CASSIGQGLNTEAFF.

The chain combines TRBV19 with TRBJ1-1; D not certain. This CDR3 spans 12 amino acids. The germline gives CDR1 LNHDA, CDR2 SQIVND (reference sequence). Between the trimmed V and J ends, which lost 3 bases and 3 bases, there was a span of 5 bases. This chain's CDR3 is CASSIDYTEAFF. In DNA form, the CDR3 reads TGTGCCAGTAGTATTGACTACACTGAAGCTTTCTTT. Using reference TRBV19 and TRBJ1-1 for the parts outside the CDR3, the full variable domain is DGGITQSPKYLFRKEGQNVTLSCEQNLNHDAMYWYRQDPGQGLRLIYYSQIVNDFQKGDIAEGYSVSREKKESFPLTVTSAQKNPTAFYLCASSIDYTEAFFGQGTRLTVV.

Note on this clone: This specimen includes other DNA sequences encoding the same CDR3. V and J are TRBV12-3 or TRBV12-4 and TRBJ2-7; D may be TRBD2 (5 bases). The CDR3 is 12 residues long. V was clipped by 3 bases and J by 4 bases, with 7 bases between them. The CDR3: CASSFRGYEQYF. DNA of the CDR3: TGTGCCAGCAGTTTTCGAGGGTACGAGCAGTACTTC.

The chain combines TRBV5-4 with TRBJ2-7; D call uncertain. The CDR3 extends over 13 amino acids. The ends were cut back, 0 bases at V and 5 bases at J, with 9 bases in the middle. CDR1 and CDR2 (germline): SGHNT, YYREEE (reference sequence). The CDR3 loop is CASSLGQEDEQYF. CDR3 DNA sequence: TGTGCCAGCAGCTTGGGCCAGGAAGACGAGCAGTACTTC.

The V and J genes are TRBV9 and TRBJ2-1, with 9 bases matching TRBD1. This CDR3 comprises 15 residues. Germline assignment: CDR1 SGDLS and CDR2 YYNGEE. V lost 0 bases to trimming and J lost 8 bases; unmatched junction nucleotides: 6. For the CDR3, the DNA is TGTGCCAGCAGCGTAGGGACAGGGGCTAGCTATGAGCAGTTCTTC. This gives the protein CASSVGTGASYEQFF.

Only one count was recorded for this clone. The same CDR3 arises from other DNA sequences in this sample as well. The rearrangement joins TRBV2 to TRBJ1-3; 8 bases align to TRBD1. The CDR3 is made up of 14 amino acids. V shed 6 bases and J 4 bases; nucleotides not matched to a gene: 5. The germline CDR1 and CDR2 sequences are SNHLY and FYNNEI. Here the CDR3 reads CASSETGAGNTIYF. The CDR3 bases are TGTGCCAGCAGCGAGACAGGGGCAGGAAACACCATATATTTT. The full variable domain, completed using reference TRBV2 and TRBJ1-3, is EPEVTQTPSHQVTQMGQEVILRCVPISNHLYFYWYRQILGQKVEFLVSFYNNEISEKSEIFDDQFSVERPDGSNFTLKIRSTKLEDSAMYFCASSETGAGNTIYFGEGSWLTVV.

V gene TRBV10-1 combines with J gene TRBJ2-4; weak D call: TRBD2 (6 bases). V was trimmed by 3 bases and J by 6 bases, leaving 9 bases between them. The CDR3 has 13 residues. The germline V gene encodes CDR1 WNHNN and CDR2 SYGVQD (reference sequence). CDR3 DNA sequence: TGCGCCAGCAGTGATGGGGGGAGAAACATTCAGTACTTC. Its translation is CASSDGGRNIQYF.

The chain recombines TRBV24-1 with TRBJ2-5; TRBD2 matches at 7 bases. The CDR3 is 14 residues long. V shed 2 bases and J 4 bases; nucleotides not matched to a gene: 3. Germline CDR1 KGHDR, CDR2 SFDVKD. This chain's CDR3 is CATSDSGGSETQYF. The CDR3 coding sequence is TGTGCCACCAGTGATTCCGGGGGGTCAGAGACCCAGTACTTC.

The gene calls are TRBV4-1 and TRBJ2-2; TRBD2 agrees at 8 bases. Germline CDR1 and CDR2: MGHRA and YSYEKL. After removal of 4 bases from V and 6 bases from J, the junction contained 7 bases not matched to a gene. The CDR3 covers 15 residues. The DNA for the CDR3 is TGCGCCAGCAGCCCCCCCGGGGGGGGATCCGGGGAGCTGTTTTTT. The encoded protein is CASSPPGGGSGELFF.